What follows are 29 T cell receptor beta chains derived from one specimen sequenced in a study of type 1 regulatory T cells. These TCRs are of unknown antigen specificity. One entry per CDR3 protein results from TCRdb running MiXCR on the reads. The sample holds over 55,000 distinct CDR3 sequences, nearly 65% seen once. The source material was cultured T cells, either the whole culture or a sorted T cell fraction (not recorded which). Subset defined: Tr1-enriched cell product generated in vitro against host alloantigens. All receptors derive from a human donor in good health.

The rearrangement links TRBV5-1 to TRBJ2-4; 8 bases map to TRBD1. Trimming cost V 4 bases and J 6 bases; bases outside gene matches: 9. Germline V gene lookup returns CDR1 SGHRS and CDR2 YFSETQ. The CDR3 runs to 15 residues. CDR3 sequence (DNA): TGCGCCAGCAGCCCGCAGGGGGCGCAAGGAAACATTCAGTACTTC. Translated, it gives CASSPQGAQGNIQYF.

V and J are TRBV5-1 and TRBJ2-3; no clear D. This CDR3 is built from 14 residues. Trimming cost V 0 bases and J 0 bases, with 5 bases left between them. CDR1 and CDR2 from the germline V gene are SGHRS and YFSETQ. The CDR3 is CASSLGLSTDTQYF. The CDR3 bases are TGCGCCAGCAGCTTGGGCCTTAGCACAGATACGCAGTATTTT.

J is TRBJ1-1 and V is TRBV24-1; D ambiguous. CDR1 KGHDR and CDR2 SFDVKD come from the germline V gene. The CDR3 is 14 residues long. V was cut by 4 bases and J by 5 bases, with 13 bases left in between. DNA for the CDR3: TGTGCCACCAGTGACGCTGAAGTGGGAACTGAAGCTTTCTTT. Translating it yields CATSDAEVGTEAFF.

The chain uses TRBV6-5 and TRBJ2-2; the match to TRBD2 covers 13 bases. The V gene end was trimmed by 2 bases and the J gene end by 6 bases; junction bases not matched to a gene: 3. This CDR3 is 16 amino acids long. Germline CDR1 reads MNHEY; CDR2 reads SVGAGI. The CDR3 region has the DNA TGTGCCAGCAGTTACCTGACTAGCGGGAGGCCCGGGGAGCTGTTTTTT. Protein product: CASSYLTSGRPGELFF.

In its sample, this clonotype was seen a few times. The V and J genes are TRBV10-2 and TRBJ2-5; TRBD2 agrees at 10 bases. The V and J ends lost 5 bases and 2 bases, in that order; junction bases with no gene match: 5. In germline, CDR1 is WSHSY, CDR2 SAAADI. This CDR3 region has 15 residues. The CDR3 reads CASSFTSGAQETQYF. CDR3 coding DNA: TGCGCCAGCAGTTTTACTAGCGGGGCTCAAGAGACCCAGTACTTC.

The rearrangement joins TRBV21-1 to TRBJ2-7. TRBV21-1 is reported as a pseudogene. This CDR3 region has 12 residues. CDR3 sequence (DNA): TGTGCCAGCCAGAGGAGCTCCTACGAGCAGTACTTC. Protein product: CASQRSSYEQYF.

The genes are TRBV5-1 and TRBJ1-5, with 7 positions matching TRBD1. Trimming took 4 bases from V and 4 from J; bases not matched to a gene: 8. The germline V gene encodes CDR1 SGHRS and CDR2 YFSETQ. This CDR3 is built from 15 residues. The CDR3 bases are TGCGCCAGCAGCCTTACAGGGGACAATAATCAGCCCCAGCATTTT. This sequence encodes CASSLTGDNNQPQHF.

V is TRBV20-1 and J is TRBJ2-1; possibly TRBD1 for D (6 bases). The CDR3 spans 15 residues. Germline CDR1 is DFQATT and CDR2 is SNEGSKA (reference sequence). V was trimmed by 3 bases and J by 1 base, leaving 13 bases between them. The CDR3: CSASWGTQSYNEQFF. Here the CDR3 DNA reads TGCAGTGCTAGTTGGGGGACACAATCCTACAATGAGCAGTTCTTC.

This clonotype was counted between two and nine times. The CDR3 DNA reads TGTGCCAGCAGCCACCAACGACGAGACGAGCAGTACTTC. Protein: CASSHQRRDEQYF. The chain couples TRBV6-5 to TRBJ2-7; the D is unclear. CDR3 length: 13 amino acids. CDR1 MNHEY and CDR2 SVGAGI come from the germline V gene. Trimming shortened V by 6 bases and J by 5 bases, and 14 bases separated the two germline ends.

This clonotype was observed a single time. J is TRBJ1-2 and V is TRBV18; D unresolved. V was trimmed by 6 bases and J by 2 bases, leaving 16 bases between them. Germline CDR1 is KGHSH and CDR2 is LQKENI. This CDR3 comprises 15 residues. The CDR3 nucleotides are TGTGCCAGCTCCCCCGCGGGTAGCGGAAACTATGGCTACACCTTC. Residues: CASSPAGSGNYGYTF.

The rearrangement uses TRBV20-1 and TRBJ1-1; the D gene is possibly TRBD1 (5 bases). V lost 4 bases to trimming and J lost 3 bases, with 12 bases between them. The CDR3 runs to 13 residues. CDR1 is DFQATT and CDR2 is SNEGSKA in the germline V gene (reference sequence). The CDR3 bases are TGCAGTGCTAAGGGACTGTTGGACACTGAAGCTTTCTTT. Encoded protein: CSAKGLLDTEAFF.

This chain connects TRBV6-2 or TRBV6-3 to TRBJ2-2; 10 positions match TRBD2. Trimming cost V 8 bases and J 3 bases; bases outside gene matches: 12. This CDR3 region has 17 residues. Germline assignment: CDR1 MNHEY and CDR2 SVGEGT. The CDR3 reads CASGRGDGTSDTGELFF. CDR3 sequence (DNA): TGTGCCAGCGGACGGGGAGACGGGACTAGCGACACCGGGGAGCTGTTTTTT.

This chain connects TRBV7-3 to TRBJ1-1; D is perhaps TRBD1 (6 bases). The length of the CDR3 is 18 residues. Per germline, CDR1 SGHTA and CDR2 FQGTGA. Trimming took off 0 bases at V and 1 base at J, with 18 bases between the two ends. The CDR3 protein is CASSLTLSRGGWNTEAFF. Written as DNA, the CDR3 is TGTGCCAGCAGCTTAACCCTTTCCAGGGGAGGCTGGAACACTGAAGCTTTCTTT.

The V call is TRBV19, the J call TRBJ2-3; D call uncertain. This CDR3 spans 15 amino acids. CDR1 is LNHDA and CDR2 is SQIVND in the germline V gene (reference sequence). Trimming left V 5 bases short and J 2 bases short, with 14 bases between. CDR3 in amino acids: CASSPRARNTDTQYF. The CDR3 nucleotides are TGTGCCAGTAGTCCTCGAGCGCGAAACACAGATACGCAGTATTTT.

The rearrangement joins TRBV7-8 to TRBJ2-7; 11 bases are a match to TRBD2. The V gene's germline CDR1 is SGHVS and CDR2 FQNEAQ. J lost 6 bases, V lost 8 bases, and 6 bases had no gene match. This CDR3 spans 13 amino acids. CDR3 in amino acids: CASRGSGRVEQYF. The CDR3 nucleotides read TGTGCCAGCCGGGGTAGCGGGAGGGTCGAGCAGTACTTC.

This clonotype was found a few times. V usage is TRBV5-8 and J usage is TRBJ2-1; possibly TRBD2 for D (6 bases). The length of the CDR3 is 15 residues. In germline, CDR1 is SGHTS, CDR2 YDEGEE. The V and J ends lost 4 bases and 6 bases respectively, with 17 bases between them. As DNA, the CDR3 is TGTGCCAGCAGCGGGGGGTCGGGGCCACTCAATGAGCAGTTCTTC. Its protein is CASSGGSGPLNEQFF.

The chain carries TRBV6-5 and TRBJ2-7; 8 bases fit TRBD2. The V gene's germline CDR1 is MNHEY and CDR2 SVGAGI. Trimming at V came to 7 bases and at J to 4 bases, leaving 12 bases not matched to a gene. This CDR3 has 15 residues. CDR3 sequence reads: CASTQPGLGRYEQYF. The CDR3 DNA is TGTGCCAGCACCCAACCGGGACTAGGGAGGTACGAGCAGTACTTC.

The genes are TRBV5-1 and TRBJ2-1; tentative D call: TRBD1 (5 bases). V was trimmed by 2 bases and J by 5 bases, leaving 11 bases between them. CDR1 and CDR2 (germline): SGHRS, YFSETQ. The CDR3 has 14 amino acids. The CDR3, as DNA: TGCGCCAGCAGCTTTGCGACAGCAAACAATGAGCAGTTCTTC. Amino acids: CASSFATANNEQFF.

DNA for the CDR3: TGTGCCAGCAGCCTTTGGACAGGGAGCAATGAGCAGTTCTTC. This translates into CASSLWTGSNEQFF. V and J are TRBV7-2 and TRBJ2-1; 8 positions match TRBD1. V was pared by 5 bases and J by 6 bases, with 6 bases of the junction left unmatched. Per germline, CDR1 SGHTA and CDR2 FQGNSA. The CDR3 length is 14 residues.

The chain couples TRBV29-1 to TRBJ2-5; no clear D. CDR3 length: 16 amino acids. Trimming left V 2 bases short and J 5 bases short, with 21 bases between. Germline values: CDR1 SQVTM, CDR2 ANQGSEA. CDR3 in amino acids: CSVESSRTAKGETQYF. In DNA form, the CDR3 reads TGCAGCGTTGAATCCTCCCGGACCGCCAAAGGGGAGACCCAGTACTTC. Full variable domain (outside the CDR3, taken from reference TRBV29-1 and TRBJ2-5): SAVISQKPSRDICQRGTSLTIQCQVDSQVTMMFWYRQQPGQSLTLIATANQGSEATYESGFVIDKFPISRPNLTFSTLTVSNMSPEDSSIYLCSVESSRTAKGETQYFGPGTRLLVL.

The rearrangement links TRBV12-3 or TRBV12-4 to TRBJ1-6; D remains ambiguous. Between the trimmed V and J ends, which lost 9 bases and 0 bases, there was a span of 9 bases. This CDR3 has 14 residues. The CDR3 coding sequence is TGTGCCAGTAACACGAACTCCTATAATTCACCCCTCCACTTT. Its protein product is CASNTNSYNSPLHF.

The chain is built from TRBV19 and TRBJ1-4; 7 bases line up with TRBD1. V trimming: 4 bases; J trimming: 8 bases; junction bases outside the gene matches: 7. Germline V gene lookup returns CDR1 LNHDA and CDR2 SQIVND (reference sequence). This CDR3 comprises 14 residues. CDR3 protein: CASSTTGINEKLFF. CDR3 DNA: TGTGCCAGTAGTACGACAGGGATCAACGAAAAACTGTTTTTT.

The chain employs TRBV27 and TRBJ2-3, with D perhaps matching TRBD1 (5 bases). Germline lookup yields CDR1 MNHEY and CDR2 SMNVEV (reference sequence). CDR3 length equals 13 residues. V lost 2 bases to trimming and J lost 4 bases, with 7 bases between them. The CDR3 coding sequence is TGTGCCAGCAGTTTACAGGGCGCAGATACGCAGTATTTT. Amino acids: CASSLQGADTQYF.

The chain links TRBV5-1 to TRBJ2-5, with D perhaps matching TRBD2 (6 bases). V lost 0 bases and J 4 bases, leaving 10 bases between the germline ends. The CDR3 is made up of 14 amino acids. Germline V gene lookup returns CDR1 SGHRS and CDR2 YFSETQ. CDR3 sequence: CASSLDLGGETQYF. CDR3 nucleotide sequence: TGCGCCAGCAGCTTGGATTTGGGGGGAGAGACCCAGTACTTC.

The chain employs TRBV2 and TRBJ2-2; the D is unclear. Trimming stripped 6 bases from V and 0 bases from J, with 11 bases between. CDR3 size: 15 residues. Germline loops: CDR1 SNHLY, CDR2 FYNNEI. CDR3 residues: CASRQGGANTGELFF. The CDR3 region has the DNA TGTGCCAGCAGGCAAGGTGGAGCGAACACCGGGGAGCTGTTTTTT.

V is TRBV6-2 or TRBV6-3 and J is TRBJ2-2, with D possibly being TRBD2 (5 bases). CDR3 size: 13 residues. The germline V gene encodes CDR1 MNHEY and CDR2 SVGEGT. V was cut by 7 bases and J by 6 bases, with 12 bases left in between. Here the CDR3 DNA reads TGTGCCAGCATGGCGGCGGGTTCCGGGGAGCTGTTTTTT. Its translation: CASMAAGSGELFF.

The genes are TRBV7-2 and TRBJ2-5, with a weak D call TRBD1 (6 bases). Trimming removed 3 bases at V and 5 bases at J, with 7 bases between. The CDR3 loop spans 12 amino acids. In germline, CDR1 is SGHTA, CDR2 FQGNSA. For the CDR3, the DNA is TGTGCCAGCAGCTTCAGGGGTGAGACCCAGTACTTC. Translating it yields CASSFRGETQYF.

V usage is TRBV5-1 and J usage is TRBJ2-3, with a weak D call TRBD2 (6 bases). The ends were cut back, 2 bases at V and 5 bases at J, with 21 bases in the middle. The CDR3 spans 17 residues. Germline V CDR1 and CDR2: SGHRS, YFSETQ. The CDR3 sequence is CASSLGGISLGRDTQYF. CDR3 nucleotides: TGCGCCAGCAGCTTAGGCGGGATTAGCCTTGGGAGAGATACGCAGTATTTT.

J is TRBJ2-3 and V is TRBV15; 10 bases match TRBD1. There are 16 residues in the CDR3. Trimming removed 0 bases from V and 5 bases from J; junction bases left unmatched: 5. Germline lookup yields CDR1 LNHNV and CDR2 YYDKDF (reference sequence). DNA of the CDR3: TGTGCCACCAGCAGAGATGGGACAGGGGTGTTAGATACGCAGTATTTT. Its translation: CATSRDGTGVLDTQYF.